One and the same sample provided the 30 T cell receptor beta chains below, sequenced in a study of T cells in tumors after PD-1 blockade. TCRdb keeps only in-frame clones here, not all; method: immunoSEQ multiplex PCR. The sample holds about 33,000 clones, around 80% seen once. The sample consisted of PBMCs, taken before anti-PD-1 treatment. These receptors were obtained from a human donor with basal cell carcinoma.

This CDR3 is CASSQTSGNTGELFF. In DNA, the CDR3 is TGCGCCAGCAGCCAGACTAGCGGGAACACCGGGGAGCTGTTTTTT. The chain has TRBV5-1 and TRBJ2-2; TRBD2 aligns across 9 bases. The CDR3 is made up of 15 amino acids. Per germline, CDR1 SGHRS and CDR2 YFSETQ. Losses at the gene ends were 4 bases for V and 1 base for J; bases not matched to a gene: 2.

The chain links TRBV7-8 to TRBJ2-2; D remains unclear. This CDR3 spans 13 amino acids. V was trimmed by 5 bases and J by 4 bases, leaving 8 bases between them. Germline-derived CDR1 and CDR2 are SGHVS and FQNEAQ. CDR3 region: CASSESGTGELFF. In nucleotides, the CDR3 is TGTGCCAGCAGCGAGTCGGGCACCGGGGAGCTGTTTTTT.

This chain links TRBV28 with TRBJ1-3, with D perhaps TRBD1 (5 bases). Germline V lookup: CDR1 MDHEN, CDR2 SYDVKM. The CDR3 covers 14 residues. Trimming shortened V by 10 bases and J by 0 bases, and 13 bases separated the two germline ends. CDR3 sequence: CAIQGTLSGNTIYF. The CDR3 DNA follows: TGTGCCATCCAGGGCACTCTCTCTGGAAACACCATATATTTT.

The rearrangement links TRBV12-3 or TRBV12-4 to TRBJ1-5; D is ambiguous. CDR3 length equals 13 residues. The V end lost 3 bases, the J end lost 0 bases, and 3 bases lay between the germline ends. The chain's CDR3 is CASSLASNQPQHF. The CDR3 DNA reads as TGTGCCAGCAGTTTGGCTAGCAATCAGCCCCAGCATTTT.

In DNA form, the CDR3 reads TGTGCCAGCAGCTTAGTCGGCGGGATTATGGAGACCCAGTACTTC. Residues: CASSLVGGIMETQYF. The J gene is TRBJ2-5, the V gene TRBV7-9; D possibly corresponds to TRBD2 (6 bases). Germline-derived CDR1 and CDR2 are SEHNR and FQNEAQ (reference sequence). CDR3 length: 15 amino acids. Between the trimmed V and J ends, which lost 1 base and 5 bases, there was a span of 14 bases. Based on the CDR3 plus reference TRBV7-9 and TRBJ2-5, the full variable domain is DTGVSQNPRHKITKRGQNVTFRCDPISEHNRLYWYRQTLGQGPEFLTYFQNEAQLEKSRLLSDRFSAERPKGSFSTLEIQRTEQGDSAMYLCASSLVGGIMETQYFGPGTRLLVL.

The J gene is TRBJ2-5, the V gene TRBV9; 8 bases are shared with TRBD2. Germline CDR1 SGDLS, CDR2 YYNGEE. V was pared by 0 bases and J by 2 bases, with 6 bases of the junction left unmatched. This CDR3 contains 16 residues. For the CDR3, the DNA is TGTGCCAGCAGCGTAGGACGCGGGAGGCATCAAGAGACCCAGTACTTC. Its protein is CASSVGRGRHQETQYF. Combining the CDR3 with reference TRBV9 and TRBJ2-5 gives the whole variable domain DSGVTQTPKHLITATGQRVTLRCSPRSGDLSVYWYQQSLDQGLQFLIQYYNGEERAKGNILERFSAQQFPDLHSELNLSSLELGDSALYFCASSVGRGRHQETQYFGPGTRLLVL.

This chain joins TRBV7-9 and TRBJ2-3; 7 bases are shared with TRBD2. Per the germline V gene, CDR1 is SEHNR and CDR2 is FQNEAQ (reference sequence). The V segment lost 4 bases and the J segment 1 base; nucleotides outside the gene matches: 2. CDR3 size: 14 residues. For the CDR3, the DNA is TGTGCCAGCAGCTGGGAGGGTGGCACAGATACGCAGTATTTT. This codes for CASSWEGGTDTQYF.

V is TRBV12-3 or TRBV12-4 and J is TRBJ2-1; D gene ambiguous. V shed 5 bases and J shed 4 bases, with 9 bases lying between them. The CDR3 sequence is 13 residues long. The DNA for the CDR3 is TGTGCCAGCAGTCTCTCATGGTACAATGAGCAGTTCTTC. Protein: CASSLSWYNEQFF.

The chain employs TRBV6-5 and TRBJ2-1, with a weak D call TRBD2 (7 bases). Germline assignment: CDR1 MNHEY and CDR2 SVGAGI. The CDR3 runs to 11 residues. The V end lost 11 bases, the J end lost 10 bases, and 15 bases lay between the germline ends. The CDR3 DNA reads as TGTGCCGCCGGGGGGCCGAGAGAGCAGTTCTTC. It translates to CAAGGPREQFF.

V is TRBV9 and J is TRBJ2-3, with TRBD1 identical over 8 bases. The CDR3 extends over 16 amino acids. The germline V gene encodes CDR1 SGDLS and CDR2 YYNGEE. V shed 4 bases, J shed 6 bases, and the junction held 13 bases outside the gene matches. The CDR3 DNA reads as TGTGCCAGCAGCCCCCCTCCCGGGACAGGCGGTGATACGCAGTATTTT. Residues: CASSPPPGTGGDTQYF.

The CDR3 sequence: CASSMRLAGYNEQFF. CDR3 bases: TGTGCCAGTAGTATGCGGCTAGCGGGGTACAATGAGCAGTTCTTC. V gene TRBV19 combines with J gene TRBJ2-1; 9 bases map to TRBD2. Germline V gives CDR1 LNHDA, CDR2 SQIVND (reference sequence). This CDR3 is 15 amino acids long. Unmatched junction bases numbered 4, after V lost 3 bases and J lost 4 bases.

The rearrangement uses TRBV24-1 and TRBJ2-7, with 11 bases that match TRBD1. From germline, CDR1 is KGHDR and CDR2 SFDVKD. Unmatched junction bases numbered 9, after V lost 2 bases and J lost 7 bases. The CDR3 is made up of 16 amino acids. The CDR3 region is CATSDSGQGASREQYF. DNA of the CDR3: TGTGCCACCAGTGATTCCGGACAGGGGGCATCGAGGGAGCAGTACTTC.

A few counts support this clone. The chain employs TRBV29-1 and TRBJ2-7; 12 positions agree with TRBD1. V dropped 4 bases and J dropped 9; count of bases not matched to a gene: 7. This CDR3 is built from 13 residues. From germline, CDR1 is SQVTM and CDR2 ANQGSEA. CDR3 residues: CSVVLGQGAGQYF. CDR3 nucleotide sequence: TGCAGCGTTGTTTTGGGACAGGGGGCTGGGCAGTACTTC.

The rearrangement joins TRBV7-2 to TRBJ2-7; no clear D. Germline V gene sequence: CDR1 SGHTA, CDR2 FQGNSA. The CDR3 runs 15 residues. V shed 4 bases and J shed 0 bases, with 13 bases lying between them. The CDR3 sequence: CASSSASFSSYEQYF. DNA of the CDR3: TGTGCCAGCAGCTCCGCTTCGTTTAGCTCCTACGAGCAGTACTTC.

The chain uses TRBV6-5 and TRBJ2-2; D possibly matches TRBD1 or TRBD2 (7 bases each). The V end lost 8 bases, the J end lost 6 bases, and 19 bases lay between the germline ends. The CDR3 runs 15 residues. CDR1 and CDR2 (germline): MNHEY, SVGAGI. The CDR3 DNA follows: TGTGCCAGCCTGAGGGGGGGACAGCTCCCCGGGGAGCTGTTTTTT. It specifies CASLRGGQLPGELFF.

CDR3 bases: TGTGCCAGCAGCCCCCCCGGGAAGGGAGGAGACGGCTACACCTTC. Its protein is CASSPPGKGGDGYTF. The chain carries TRBV3-1 (or the pseudogene TRBV3-2) and TRBJ1-2, with D unclear. V lost 4 bases to trimming and J lost 8 bases, with 20 bases between them. The CDR3 is 15 amino acids. Germline CDR1 is LGHDT and CDR2 is YNNKEL (reference sequence).

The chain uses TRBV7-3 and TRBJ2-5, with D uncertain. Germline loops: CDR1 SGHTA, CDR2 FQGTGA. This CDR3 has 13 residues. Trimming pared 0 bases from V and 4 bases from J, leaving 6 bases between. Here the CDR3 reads CASSLTYSETQYF. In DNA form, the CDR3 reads TGTGCCAGCAGCTTAACGTACTCAGAGACCCAGTACTTC. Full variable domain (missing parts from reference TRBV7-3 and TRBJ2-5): GAGVSQTPSNKVTEKGKYVELRCDPISGHTALYWYRQSLGQGPEFLIYFQGTGAADDSGLPNDRFFAVRPEGSVSTLKIQRTERGDSAVYLCASSLTYSETQYFGPGTRLLVL.

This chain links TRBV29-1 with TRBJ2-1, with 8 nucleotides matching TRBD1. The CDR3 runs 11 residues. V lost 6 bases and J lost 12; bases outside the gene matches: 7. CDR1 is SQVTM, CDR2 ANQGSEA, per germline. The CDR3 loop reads CSVLIDRGQFF. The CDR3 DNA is TGCAGCGTCCTCATCGACAGGGGGCAGTTCTTC.

The CDR3 sequence: CASSPDRVEKLFF. The CDR3 DNA sequence: TGTGCCAGCTCACCAGACAGGGTCGAAAAACTGTTTTTT. The chain couples TRBV18 to TRBJ1-4; 7 nucleotides align to TRBD1. Germline V gene data show CDR1 as KGHSH and CDR2 as LQKENI. The ends lost 2 bases at V and 8 bases at J; junction bases unmatched: 2. The CDR3 sequence is 13 residues long.

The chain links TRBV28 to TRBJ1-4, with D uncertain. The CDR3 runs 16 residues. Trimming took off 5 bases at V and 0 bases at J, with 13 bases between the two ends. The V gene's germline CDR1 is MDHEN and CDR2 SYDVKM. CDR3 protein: CASSPLPRTTNEKLFF. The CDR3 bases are TGTGCCAGCAGTCCCCTGCCGAGAACAACTAATGAAAAACTGTTTTTT.

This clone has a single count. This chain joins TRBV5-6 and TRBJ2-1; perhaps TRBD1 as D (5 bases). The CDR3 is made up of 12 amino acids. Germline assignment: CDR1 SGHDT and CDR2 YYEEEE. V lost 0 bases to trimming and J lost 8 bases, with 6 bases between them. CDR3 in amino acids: CASSLEGYEQFF. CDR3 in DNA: TGTGCCAGCAGCTTGGAGGGGTATGAGCAGTTCTTC.

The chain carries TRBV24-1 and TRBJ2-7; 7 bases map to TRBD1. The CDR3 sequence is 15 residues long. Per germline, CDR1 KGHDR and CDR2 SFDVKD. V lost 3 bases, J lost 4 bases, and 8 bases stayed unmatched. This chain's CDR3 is CATSDPQGQTYEQYF. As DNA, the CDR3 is TGTGCCACCAGTGATCCCCAGGGACAGACTTACGAGCAGTACTTC.

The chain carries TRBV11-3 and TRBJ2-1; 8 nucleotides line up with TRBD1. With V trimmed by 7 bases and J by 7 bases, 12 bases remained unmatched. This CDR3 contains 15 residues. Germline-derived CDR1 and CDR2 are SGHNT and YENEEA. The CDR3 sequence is CASILASDRGNEQFF. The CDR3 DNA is TGTGCCAGCATCCTTGCAAGCGACAGGGGAAATGAGCAGTTCTTC.

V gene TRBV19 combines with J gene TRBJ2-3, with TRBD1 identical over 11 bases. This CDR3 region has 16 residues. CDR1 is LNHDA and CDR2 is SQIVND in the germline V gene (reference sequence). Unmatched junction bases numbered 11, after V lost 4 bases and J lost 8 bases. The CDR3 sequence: CASSTGTGGTLGTQYF. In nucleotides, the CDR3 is TGTGCCAGTAGTACCGGGACAGGGGGGACCCTTGGTACGCAGTATTTT.

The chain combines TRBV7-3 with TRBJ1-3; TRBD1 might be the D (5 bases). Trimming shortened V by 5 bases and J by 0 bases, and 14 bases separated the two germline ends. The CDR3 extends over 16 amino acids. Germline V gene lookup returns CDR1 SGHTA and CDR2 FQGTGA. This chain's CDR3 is CASSVSGPNSGNTIYF. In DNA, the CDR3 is TGTGCCAGCAGCGTTTCGGGACCGAACTCTGGAAACACCATATATTTT.

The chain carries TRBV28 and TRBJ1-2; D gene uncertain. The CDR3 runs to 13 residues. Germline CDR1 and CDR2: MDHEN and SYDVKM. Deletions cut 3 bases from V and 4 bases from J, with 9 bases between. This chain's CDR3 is CASSLRVPYGYTF. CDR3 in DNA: TGTGCCAGCAGTTTGAGGGTGCCCTATGGCTACACCTTC.

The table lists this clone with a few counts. The DNA of the CDR3 is TGCGCCAGCAGCCAAGATACAGGGGCCACCGGGGAGCTGTTTTTT. This sequence encodes CASSQDTGATGELFF. The chain joins TRBV4-3 to TRBJ2-2; TRBD1 agrees at 7 bases. Germline V lookup: CDR1 LGHNA, CDR2 YSLEER. The V and J ends lost 0 bases and 4 bases, in that order; junction bases with no gene match: 2. The CDR3 has 15 amino acids.

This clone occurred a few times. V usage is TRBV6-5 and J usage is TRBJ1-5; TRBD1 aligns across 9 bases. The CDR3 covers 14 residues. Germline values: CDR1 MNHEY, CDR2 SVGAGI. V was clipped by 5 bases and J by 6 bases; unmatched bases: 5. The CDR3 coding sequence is TGTGCCAGCAGTCAGGACAGGGGAAGTCAGCCCCAGCATTTT. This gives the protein CASSQDRGSQPQHF.

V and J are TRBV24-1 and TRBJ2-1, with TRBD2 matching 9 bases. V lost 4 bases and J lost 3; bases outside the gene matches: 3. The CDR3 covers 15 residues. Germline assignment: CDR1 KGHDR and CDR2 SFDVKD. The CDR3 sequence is CATSEISGSYNEQFF. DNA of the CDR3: TGTGCCACCAGTGAGATTAGCGGGAGCTACAATGAGCAGTTCTTC.

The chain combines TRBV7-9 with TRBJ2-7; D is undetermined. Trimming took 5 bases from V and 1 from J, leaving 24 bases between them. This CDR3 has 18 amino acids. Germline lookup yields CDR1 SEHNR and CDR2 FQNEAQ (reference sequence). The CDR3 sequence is CASSPDRWAPAGSYEQYF. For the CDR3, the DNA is TGTGCCAGCAGCCCCGACCGATGGGCGCCCGCTGGTTCCTACGAGCAGTACTTC.